One and the same sample provided the 7 T cell receptor beta chains below, sequenced in a study of blood T cell repertoires in COVID-19 (TCRdb year 2020). Library method: the immunoSEQ multiplex PCR assay. TCRdb carries this immuneACCESS record with in-frame sequences only. Its versions omit some clonotypes, under half of them owing to an unresolved V gene in the studies checked, with the rest unexplained. The sample yields some 260,000 clones; about 90% were counted once. Of the sample, roughly 3% is held by the ten largest clones. Input material: peripheral blood. The receptors were gathered from a man aged 18 to 30 with active or convalescent COVID-19.

The gene calls are TRBV10-3 and TRBJ1-1; D gene uncertain. The germline gives CDR1 ENHRY, CDR2 SYGVKD. The CDR3 spans 13 residues. Trimming removed 6 bases at V and 4 bases at J, with 12 bases between. The CDR3: CAIRERHSTEAFF. CDR3 bases: TGTGCCATCAGGGAGCGACATTCCACTGAAGCTTTCTTT.

The rearrangement uses TRBV5-4 and TRBJ1-1; maybe TRBD1 (5 bases). This CDR3 is built from 15 residues. V shed 1 base and J shed 4 bases, with 14 bases lying between them. Germline-derived CDR1 and CDR2 are SGHNT and YYREEE (reference sequence). As DNA, the CDR3 is TGTGCCAGCAGCTTGAGGCAGGGCAAGGGCACTGAAGCTTTCTTT. It codes for CASSLRQGKGTEAFF.

This chain links TRBV19 with TRBJ1-1; D perhaps matches TRBD1 (6 bases). The CDR3 has 15 amino acids. V lost 5 bases, J lost 5 bases, and 18 bases lay in between. Per the germline V gene, CDR1 is LNHDA and CDR2 is SQIVND (reference sequence). CDR3 in amino acids: CASSVLDGQRTEAFF. DNA for the CDR3: TGTGCCAGTAGTGTCCTCGACGGACAGAGGACTGAAGCTTTCTTT.

This chain joins TRBV24-1 and TRBJ2-5; TRBD2 might be the D (6 bases). This CDR3 is 14 amino acids long. The germline gives CDR1 KGHDR, CDR2 SFDVKD. V was shortened by 1 base and J by 4 bases, with 9 bases between the two germline ends. The CDR3 region has the DNA TGTGCCACCAGTGATTTCTGGGGAGGAGAGACCCAGTACTTC. Residues: CATSDFWGGETQYF.

This rearrangement joins TRBV28 to TRBJ1-5; D gene ambiguous. The CDR3 spans 15 residues. Germline V CDR1 and CDR2: MDHEN, SYDVKM. The ends were cut back, 5 bases at V and 7 bases at J, with 18 bases in the middle. CDR3 loop: CASSPLAGLGQPQHF. CDR3 DNA: TGTGCCAGCAGTCCCCTGGCGGGGTTGGGCCAGCCCCAGCATTTT.

This chain links TRBV7-2 with TRBJ1-1; no reliable D call. The CDR3 extends over 14 amino acids. Trimming took 5 bases from V and 0 from J, leaving 10 bases between them. Germline V lookup: CDR1 SGHTA, CDR2 FQGNSA. The CDR3 loop is CASSLQTVNTEAFF. As DNA, the CDR3 is TGTGCCAGCAGCCTTCAGACTGTGAACACTGAAGCTTTCTTT.

The genes are TRBV5-8 and TRBJ2-2, with 9 bases identical to TRBD2. This CDR3 is 16 amino acids long. Trimming removed 3 bases from V and 5 bases from J; junction bases left unmatched: 8. The germline V gene encodes CDR1 SGHTS and CDR2 YDEGEE. The CDR3 region has the DNA TGTGCCAGCAGCTGGGGAGGACTAGCGTTGACCGGGGAGCTGTTTTTT. This translates into CASSWGGLALTGELFF.